This T cell receptor (beta chain) comes out of a study of blood T cell repertoires in COVID-19. As for the study in general: Samples taken during acute and convalescent COVID-19 were collected in the United States, Italy and Spain. Sources were T cells, B-cell-depleted T cells, or PBMCs; the material itself was cDNA or gDNA.

Per the authors' pipeline: How many nucleated cells were present was estimated from reference gene primer amplification. Libraries were prepared by immunoSEQ multiplex PCR; TCRdb keeps only in-frame clonotypes and omits some of them. The DNA gave D and trimming, while V, J and clone size come from that table. The table records about 44,000 clones, around 87% of them present only once. This clone was counted a few times. Germline V lookup: CDR1 SGHVS, CDR2 FQNEAQ. V shed 0 bases and J shed 2 bases, with 16 bases lying between them. CDR3 length equals 17 residues. Sequencing was performed on peripheral blood. This receptor was identified in a woman aged 80 or over in a cohort sampled during active or convalescent COVID-19. This chain links TRBV7-8 with TRBJ1-1; D may be TRBD1 (6 bases). The CDR3 DNA sequence: TGTGCCAGCAGCTTAGCTTTAGGTCAGGGGCCCAACACTGAAGCTTTCTTT. It translates to CASSLALGQGPNTEAFF. Based on the CDR3 plus reference TRBV7-8 and TRBJ1-1, the full variable domain is GAGVSQSPRYKVAKRGQDVALRCDPISGHVSLFWYQQALGQGPEFLTYFQNEAQLDKSGLPSDRFFAERPEGSVSTLKIQRTQQEDSAVYLCASSLALGQGPNTEAFFGQGTRLTVV.